The text below deals with one T cell receptor (beta chain). The sample belongs to a study of immune cell composition in non-small cell lung cancer. TCRdb keeps only in-frame clones here, not all; method: immunoSEQ multiplex PCR. The top ten hold approximately 15% of the sample, which has several thousand clones, about 77% seen once. The receptor was isolated from a human donor with non-small cell lung cancer. Material for sequencing was lung tumor tissue.

The CDR3 region is CASSFPYGGSGNTIYF. CDR3 coding DNA: TGTGCCAGCAGTTTCCCCTACGGAGGATCTGGAAACACCATATATTTT. The chain employs TRBV28 and TRBJ1-3; the D is unclear. Trimming removed 3 bases at V and 1 base at J, with 13 bases between. Germline V gene sequence: CDR1 MDHEN, CDR2 SYDVKM. This CDR3 has 16 amino acids. Looking up the rest from reference TRBV28 and TRBJ1-3 gives the full variable domain: DVKVTQSSRYLVKRTGEKVFLECVQDMDHENMFWYRQDPGLGLRLIYFSYDVKMKEKGDIPEGYSVSREKKERFSLILESASTNQTSMYLCASSFPYGGSGNTIYFGEGSWLTVV.